This TCR beta chain was captured by sequencing in a study of cytomegalovirus exposure and HLA in healthy donors. Study-wide results and limits: Many donors shared some public TCRs, even though most TCR sequences were rare.

The J segment lost 4 bases and the V segment lost 5 bases, leaving 4 bases of the junction unmatched. Germline values: CDR1 SQVTM, CDR2 ANQGSEA. The CDR3 runs 14 residues. The repertoire was sequenced with immunoSEQ multiplex PCR; TCRdb's copy has only in-frame clones and lacks some. Among about 56,000 clones listed, 93% were seen once. As regards this clone: Its cognate antigen is unknown.

V usage is TRBV29-1 and J usage is TRBJ2-1; 11 nucleotides agree with TRBD2. The TCR was taken from a young woman in good health and CMV-seropositive. Sequenced input: PBMCs. The CDR3 region has the DNA TGCAGCGTTAGGCTAGCGGGGGGATACAATGAGCAGTTCTTC. The encoded protein is CSVRLAGGYNEQFF.